Included here is one T cell receptor beta chain sequence, with context. As yet, its antigen is unknown. 60 Vbeta and 13 Jbeta primers were used in PCR. The data were produced by immunoSEQ multiplex PCR, yet TCRdb's version contains in-frame clones alone and is incomplete. This table lists roughly 100,000 clones. In germline, CDR1 is SGHRS, CDR2 YFSETQ. The CDR3 has 12 residues. Trimming cost V 3 bases and J 8 bases, with 9 bases left between them. This sample was included in a study of cytomegalovirus exposure and HLA in healthy donors. Study-level findings and limits: Most sequenced TCRs were rare (though some public TCRs occurred in many donors). Apart from CMV serostatus, no immune exposure information was available. Sequences of the TCR beta chain were said to predict the HLA-A and HLA-B alleles of most subjects accurately.

The chain uses TRBV5-1 and TRBJ2-1, with a tentative D call TRBD1 (6 bases). The receptor's source is a middle-aged man in good health and CMV-seronegative. The sequenced sample was PBMCs. CDR3 coding DNA: TGCGCCAGCAGCTGGACAGCCGATGAGCAGTTCTTC. Its translation: CASSWTADEQFF.